Sequencing of this T cell receptor (beta chain) was carried out in a study of memory CD4+ T cells and cytomegalovirus serostatus. Looking at the study overall: Of the healthy Belgian adults, roughly ten were CMV seropositive and about two dozen seronegative. Study-level results: About two fifths of the roughly 160 known CMV-associated TCRbeta sequences appeared in CD4+ memory. CMV serostatus prediction reached median AUC roughly 0.95, or 0.91 with US-trained model.

TCRdb's copy holds only in-frame clones and misses some; the assay was immunoSEQ multiplex PCR. The sample records about 27,000 clones, 75% to 80% being singletons. In the case of this clone: Its antigen is unidentified.

The sort gate was single viable CD3+CD4+CD8-CD45RO+ cells for memory CD4+ T cells. CD4+ T cells were isolated by positive magnetic selection. After removal of 11 bases from V and 0 bases from J, the junction contained 6 bases not matched to a gene. The V gene's germline CDR1 is LNHDA and CDR2 SQIVND (reference sequence). The CDR3 runs 14 residues. The sequence was collected from an adult in good health and CMV-seronegative. Specimen: memory CD4+ T cells from blood. The V call is TRBV19, the J call TRBJ1-3; 8 nucleotides line up with TRBD1. This chain's CDR3 is CASRTGFSGNTIYF. The CDR3 region has the DNA TGTGCCTCAAGGACAGGGTTCTCTGGAAACACCATATATTTT.